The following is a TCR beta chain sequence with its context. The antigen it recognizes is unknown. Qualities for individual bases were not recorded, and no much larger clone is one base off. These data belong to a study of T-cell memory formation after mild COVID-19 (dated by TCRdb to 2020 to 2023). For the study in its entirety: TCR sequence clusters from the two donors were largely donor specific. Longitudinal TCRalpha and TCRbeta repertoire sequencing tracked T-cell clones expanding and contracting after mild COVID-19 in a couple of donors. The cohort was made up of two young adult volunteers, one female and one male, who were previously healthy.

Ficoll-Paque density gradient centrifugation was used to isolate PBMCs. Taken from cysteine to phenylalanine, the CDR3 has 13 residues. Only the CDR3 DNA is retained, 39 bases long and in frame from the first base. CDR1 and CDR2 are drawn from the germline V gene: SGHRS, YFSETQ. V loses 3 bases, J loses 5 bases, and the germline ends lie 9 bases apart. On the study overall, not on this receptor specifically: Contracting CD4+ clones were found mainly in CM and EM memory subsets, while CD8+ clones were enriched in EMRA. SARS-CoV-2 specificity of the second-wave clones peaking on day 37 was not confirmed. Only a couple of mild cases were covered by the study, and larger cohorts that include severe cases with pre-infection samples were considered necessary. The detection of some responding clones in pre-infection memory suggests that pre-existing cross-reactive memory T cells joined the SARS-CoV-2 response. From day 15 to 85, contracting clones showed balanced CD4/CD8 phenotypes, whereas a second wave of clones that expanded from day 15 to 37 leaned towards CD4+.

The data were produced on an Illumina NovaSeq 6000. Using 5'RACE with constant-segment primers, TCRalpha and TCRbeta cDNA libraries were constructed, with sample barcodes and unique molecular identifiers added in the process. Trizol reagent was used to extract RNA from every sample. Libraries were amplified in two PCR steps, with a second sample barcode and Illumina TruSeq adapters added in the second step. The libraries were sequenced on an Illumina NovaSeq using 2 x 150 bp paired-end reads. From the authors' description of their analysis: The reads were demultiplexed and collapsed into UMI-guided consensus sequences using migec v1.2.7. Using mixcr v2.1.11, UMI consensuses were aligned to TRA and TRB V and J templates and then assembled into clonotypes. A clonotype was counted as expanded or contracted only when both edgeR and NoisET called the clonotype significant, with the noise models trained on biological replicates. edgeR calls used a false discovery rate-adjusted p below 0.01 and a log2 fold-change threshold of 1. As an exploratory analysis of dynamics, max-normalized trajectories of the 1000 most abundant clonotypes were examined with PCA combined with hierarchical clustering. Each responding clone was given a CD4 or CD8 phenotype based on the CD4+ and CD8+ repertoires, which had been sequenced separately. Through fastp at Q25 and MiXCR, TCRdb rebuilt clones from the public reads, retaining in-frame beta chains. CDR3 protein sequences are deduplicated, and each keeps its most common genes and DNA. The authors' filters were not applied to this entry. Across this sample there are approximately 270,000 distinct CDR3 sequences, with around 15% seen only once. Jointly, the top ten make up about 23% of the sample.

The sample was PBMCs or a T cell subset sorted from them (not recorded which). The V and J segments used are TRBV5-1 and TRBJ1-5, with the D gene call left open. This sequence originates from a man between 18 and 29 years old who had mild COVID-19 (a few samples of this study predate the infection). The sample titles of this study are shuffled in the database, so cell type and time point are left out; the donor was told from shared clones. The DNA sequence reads TGCGCCAGCAGCTCGGATCCAGATCAGCCCCAGCATTTT. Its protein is CASSSDPDQPQHF.